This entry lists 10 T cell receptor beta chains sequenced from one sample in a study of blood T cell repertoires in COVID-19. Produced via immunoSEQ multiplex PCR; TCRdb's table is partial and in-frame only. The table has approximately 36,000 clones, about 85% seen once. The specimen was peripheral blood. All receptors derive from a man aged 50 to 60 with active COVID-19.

The CDR3 spells CASSLTGAEKLFF. The CDR3 region has the DNA TGTGCCAGCAGTCTAACGGGAGCCGAAAAACTGTTTTTT. The chain has TRBV28 and TRBJ1-4; no clear D. Between the trimmed V and J ends, which lost 5 bases and 8 bases, there was a span of 12 bases. This CDR3 is built from 13 residues. The germline V gene has CDR1 MDHEN and CDR2 SYDVKM.

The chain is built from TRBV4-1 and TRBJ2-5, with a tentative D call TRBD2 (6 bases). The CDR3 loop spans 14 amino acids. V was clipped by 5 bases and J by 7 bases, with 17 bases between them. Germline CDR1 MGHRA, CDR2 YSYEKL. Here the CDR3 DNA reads TGCGCCAGCAGCTCCCAGGAGGGATTTGGGACCCAGTACTTC. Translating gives CASSSQEGFGTQYF.

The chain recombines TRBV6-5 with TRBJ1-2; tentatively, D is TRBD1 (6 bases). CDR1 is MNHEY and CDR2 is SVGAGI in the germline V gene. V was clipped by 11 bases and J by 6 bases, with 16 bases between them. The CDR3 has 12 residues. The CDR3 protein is CAARGAGDGYTF. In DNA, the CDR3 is TGTGCCGCTCGGGGGGCGGGCGATGGCTACACCTTC.

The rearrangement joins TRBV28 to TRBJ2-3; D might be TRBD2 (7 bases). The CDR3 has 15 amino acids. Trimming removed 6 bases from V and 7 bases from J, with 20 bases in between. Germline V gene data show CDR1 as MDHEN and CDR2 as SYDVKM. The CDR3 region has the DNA TGTGCCAGCAGCCGGCCCGGCGGGGGCGTCTATACGCAGTATTTT. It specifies CASSRPGGGVYTQYF.

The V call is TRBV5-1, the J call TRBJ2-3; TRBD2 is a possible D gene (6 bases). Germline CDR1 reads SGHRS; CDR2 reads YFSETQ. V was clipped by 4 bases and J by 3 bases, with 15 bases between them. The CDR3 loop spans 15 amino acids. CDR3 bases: TGCGCCAGCAGCGTAGACGCGAGCGGGACAGATACGCAGTATTTT. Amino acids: CASSVDASGTDTQYF.

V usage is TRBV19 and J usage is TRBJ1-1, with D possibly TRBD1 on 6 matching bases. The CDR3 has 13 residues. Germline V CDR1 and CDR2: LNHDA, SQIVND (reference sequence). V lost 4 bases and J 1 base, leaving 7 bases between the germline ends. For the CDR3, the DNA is TGTGCCAGTAGTAGGGGGCCGAACACTGAAGCTTTCTTT. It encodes CASSRGPNTEAFF.

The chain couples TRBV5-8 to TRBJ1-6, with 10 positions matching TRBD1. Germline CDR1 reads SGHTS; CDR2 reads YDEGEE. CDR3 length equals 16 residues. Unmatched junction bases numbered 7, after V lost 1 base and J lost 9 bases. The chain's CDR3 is CASSLRDRGLGSPLHF. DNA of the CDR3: TGTGCCAGCAGCTTGAGGGACAGGGGTTTGGGTTCACCCCTCCACTTT.

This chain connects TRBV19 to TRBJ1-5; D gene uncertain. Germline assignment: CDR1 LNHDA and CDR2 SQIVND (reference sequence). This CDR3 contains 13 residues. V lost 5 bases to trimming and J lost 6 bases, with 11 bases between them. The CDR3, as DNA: TGTGCCAGTAGTGTCGGTAGTGGTCAGCCCCAGCATTTT. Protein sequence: CASSVGSGQPQHF.

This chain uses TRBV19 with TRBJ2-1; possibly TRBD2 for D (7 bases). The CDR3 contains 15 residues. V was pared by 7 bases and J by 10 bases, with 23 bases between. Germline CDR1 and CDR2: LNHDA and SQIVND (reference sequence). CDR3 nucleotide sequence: TGTGCCAGTACCCAGGGGCGGGGGCCGGAGTCGGAGCAGTTCTTC. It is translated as CASTQGRGPESEQFF.

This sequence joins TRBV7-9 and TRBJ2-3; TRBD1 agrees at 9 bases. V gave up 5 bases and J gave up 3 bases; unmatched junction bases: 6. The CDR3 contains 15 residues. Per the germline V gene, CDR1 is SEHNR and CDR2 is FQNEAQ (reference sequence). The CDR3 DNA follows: TGTGCCAGCAGCCAGATAGACAGGGGGACAGATACGCAGTATTTT. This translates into CASSQIDRGTDTQYF.